The following is a T cell receptor beta chain sequence with its context. The antigen is unknown. Germline lookup yields CDR1 SNHLY and CDR2 FYNNEI. CDR3 size: 16 residues. V was pared by 2 bases and J by 1 base, with 14 bases between. Method: immunoSEQ multiplex PCR; TCRdb's copy keeps in-frame clones and lacks some. Found here are about 1 million clones, approximately 68% of them singletons; the top ten hold around 1.5%. The data stem from a study of shared clonotypes between healthy human individuals. Study-wide background: Each donor had three CD4 naive, three CD4 memory, two CD8 naive and one CD8 memory plate. Whole-study findings and limits: Clonotype sharing levels among donors were expected to vary with sequencing depth. Even with large depth, rarefaction showed that sorted-subset sequencing was incomplete.

This sequence originates from a man younger than 35 in good health. The material sequenced was memory CD4+ T cells sorted from blood. Subset meaning: CD45RA-negative fraction. The chain joins TRBV2 to TRBJ1-2; D gene uncertain. The CDR3 sequence: CASSENGQLLNYGYTF. The CDR3 DNA is TGTGCCAGCAGTGAAAATGGGCAACTACTTAACTATGGCTACACCTTC.